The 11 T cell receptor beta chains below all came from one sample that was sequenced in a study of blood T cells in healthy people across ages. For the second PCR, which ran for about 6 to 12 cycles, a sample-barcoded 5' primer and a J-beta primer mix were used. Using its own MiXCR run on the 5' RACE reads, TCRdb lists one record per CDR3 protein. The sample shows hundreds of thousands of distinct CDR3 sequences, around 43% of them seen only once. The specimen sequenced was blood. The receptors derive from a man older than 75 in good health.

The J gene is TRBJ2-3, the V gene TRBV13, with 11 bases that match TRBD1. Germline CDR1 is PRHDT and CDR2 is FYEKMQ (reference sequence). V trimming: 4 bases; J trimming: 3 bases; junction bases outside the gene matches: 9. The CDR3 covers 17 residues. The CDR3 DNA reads TGTGCCAGCAGCTCCTCCTCGGGGACAGGGGGGACAGATACGCAGTATTTT. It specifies CASSSSSGTGGTDTQYF.

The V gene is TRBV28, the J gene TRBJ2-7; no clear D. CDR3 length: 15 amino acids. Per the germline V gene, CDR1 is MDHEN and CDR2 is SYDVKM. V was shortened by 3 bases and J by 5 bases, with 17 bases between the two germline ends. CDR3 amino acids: CASSFPGPSAHEQYF. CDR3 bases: TGTGCCAGCAGTTTCCCGGGCCCCTCAGCTCACGAGCAGTACTTC.

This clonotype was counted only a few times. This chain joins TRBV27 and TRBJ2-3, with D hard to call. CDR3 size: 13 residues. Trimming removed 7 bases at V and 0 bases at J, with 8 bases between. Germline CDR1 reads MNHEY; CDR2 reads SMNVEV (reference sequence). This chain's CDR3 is CASTRSSTDTQYF. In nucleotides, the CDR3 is TGTGCCAGCACCCGTTCTAGCACAGATACGCAGTATTTT.

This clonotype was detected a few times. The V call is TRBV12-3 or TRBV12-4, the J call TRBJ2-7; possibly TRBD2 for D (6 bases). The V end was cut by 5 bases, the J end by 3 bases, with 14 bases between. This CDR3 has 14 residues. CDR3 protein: CASSPHRGGYEQYF. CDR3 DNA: TGTGCCAGCAGTCCCCATAGGGGAGGCTACGAGCAGTACTTC.

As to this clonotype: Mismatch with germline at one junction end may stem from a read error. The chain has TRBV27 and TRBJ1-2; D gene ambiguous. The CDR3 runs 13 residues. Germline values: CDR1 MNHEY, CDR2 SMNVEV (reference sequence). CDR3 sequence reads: CASSGPANYGCTF. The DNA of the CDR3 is TGTGCCAGCAGTGGCCCCGCTAACTATGGCTGCACCTTC.

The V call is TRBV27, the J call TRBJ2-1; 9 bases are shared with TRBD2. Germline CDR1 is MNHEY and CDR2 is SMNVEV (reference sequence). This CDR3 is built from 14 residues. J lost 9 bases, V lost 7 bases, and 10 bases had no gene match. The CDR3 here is CASKRTSEMGEQFF. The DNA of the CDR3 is TGTGCCAGCAAGCGGACTAGCGAGATGGGTGAGCAGTTCTTC.

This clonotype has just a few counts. The CDR3 region is CASSRSTNTEAFF. The CDR3 nucleotides are TGTGCCAGCAGCCGGTCGACGAACACTGAAGCTTTCTTT. This chain links TRBV12-3 or TRBV12-4 with TRBJ1-1, with D hard to call. The CDR3 extends over 13 amino acids. V lost 6 bases to trimming and J lost 1 base, with 9 bases between them.

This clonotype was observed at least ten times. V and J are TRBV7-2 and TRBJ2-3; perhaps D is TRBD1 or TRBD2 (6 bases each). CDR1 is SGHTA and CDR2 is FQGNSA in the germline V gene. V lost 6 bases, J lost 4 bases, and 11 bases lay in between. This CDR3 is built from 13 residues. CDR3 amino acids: CASSRGAPDTQYF. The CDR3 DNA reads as TGTGCCAGCAGTAGGGGGGCCCCAGATACGCAGTATTTT.

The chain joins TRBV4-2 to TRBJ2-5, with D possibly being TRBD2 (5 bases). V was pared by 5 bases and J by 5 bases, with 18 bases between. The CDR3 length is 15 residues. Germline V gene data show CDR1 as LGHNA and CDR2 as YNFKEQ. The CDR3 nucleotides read TGTGCCAGCAGCAAACCCGGGGATTTGACGGAGACCCAGTACTTC. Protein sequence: CASSKPGDLTETQYF.

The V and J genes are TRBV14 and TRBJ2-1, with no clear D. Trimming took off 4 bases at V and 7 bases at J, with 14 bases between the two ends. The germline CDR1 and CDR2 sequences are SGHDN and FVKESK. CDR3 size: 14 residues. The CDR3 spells CASSLSGIFNEQFF. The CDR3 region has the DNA TGTGCCAGCAGCCTCTCTGGGATCTTTAATGAGCAGTTCTTC.

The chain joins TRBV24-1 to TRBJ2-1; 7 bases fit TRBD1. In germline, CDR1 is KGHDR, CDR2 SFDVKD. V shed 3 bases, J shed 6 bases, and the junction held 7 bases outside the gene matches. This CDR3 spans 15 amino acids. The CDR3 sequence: CATSDPKTGSNEQFF. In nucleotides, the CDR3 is TGTGCCACCAGTGATCCGAAGACAGGGTCCAATGAGCAGTTCTTC.